This TCR beta chain was documented in a study of blood T cell repertoires in COVID-19. On the study more broadly: Sites in the United States, Italy and Spain provided acute and convalescent COVID-19 samples. T cells, B-cell-depleted T cells, or PBMCs provided the cDNA or gDNA that served as material.

Assay used: immunoSEQ multiplex PCR; TCRdb lists only in-frame clones, some missing. Of around 290,000 clones in the sample, 75% to 90% were seen once. Patients from Seattle were sampled longitudinally, starting during active infection. The sequence came from a woman in her 70s with COVID-19, enrolled during active disease. Sequenced: peripheral blood.

The CDR3 nucleotides read TGCGCCAGCAGCCAATCTACTACACGGGGGGCGAGAGGCTACACCTTC. Its translation is CASSQSTTRGARGYTF. V gene TRBV4-1 combines with J gene TRBJ1-2; perhaps TRBD1 as D (6 bases). The V end lost 2 bases, the J end lost 8 bases, and 21 bases lay between the germline ends. The V gene's germline CDR1 is MGHRA and CDR2 YSYEKL. CDR3 length equals 16 residues.